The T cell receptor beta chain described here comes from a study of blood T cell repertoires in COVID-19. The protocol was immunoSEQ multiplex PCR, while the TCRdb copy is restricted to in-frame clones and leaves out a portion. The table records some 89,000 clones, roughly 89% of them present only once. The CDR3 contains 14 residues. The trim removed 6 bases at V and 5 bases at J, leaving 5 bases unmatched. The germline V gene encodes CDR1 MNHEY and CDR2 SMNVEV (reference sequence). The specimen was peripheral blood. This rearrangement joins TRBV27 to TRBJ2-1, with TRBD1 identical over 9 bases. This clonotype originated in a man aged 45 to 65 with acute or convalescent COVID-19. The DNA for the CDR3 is TGTGCCAGCAGGACGACAGGGGGGAACAATGAGCAGTTCTTC. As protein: CASRTTGGNNEQFF.